This T cell receptor (beta chain) was recorded in a study of T cells after yellow fever vaccination. V was pared by 10 bases and J by 6 bases, with 14 bases of the junction left unmatched. The CDR3 is 15 residues long. In this sample, this clonotype turned up a few times. TCRdb called the 5' RACE reads again in MiXCR, with one record for every CDR3 protein. The data show 320,000 or so distinct CDR3 sequences, with roughly 7.5% seen just once and around 17% held by the top ten. The TCR originated in a man in his late teens or twenties who received the YFV17D yellow fever vaccine. Sequencing was performed on PBMCs, taken about 41 days after the first yellow fever vaccination. The chain employs TRBV12-3 or TRBV12-4 and TRBJ2-2, with 7 positions matching TRBD1. CDR3 DNA: TGTGCCACTGCACCGGACAGGTTCGGGCCCGGGGAGCTGTTTTTT. Translation gives CATAPDRFGPGELFF.